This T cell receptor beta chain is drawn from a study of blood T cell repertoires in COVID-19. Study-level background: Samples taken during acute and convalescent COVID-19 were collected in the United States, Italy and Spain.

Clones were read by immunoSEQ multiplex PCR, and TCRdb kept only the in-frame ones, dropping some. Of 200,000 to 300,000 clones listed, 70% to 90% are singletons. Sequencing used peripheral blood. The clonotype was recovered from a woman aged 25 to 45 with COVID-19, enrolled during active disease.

In DNA form, the CDR3 reads TGTGCCAGCACCTACGCAGGGGGCTTAATCAACGAGCAGTACTTC. It yields the protein CASTYAGGLINEQYF. The V gene is TRBV6-5, the J gene TRBJ2-7; 8 nucleotides agree with TRBD1. The germline gives CDR1 MNHEY, CDR2 SVGAGI. The CDR3 covers 15 residues. V lost 7 bases to trimming and J lost 5 bases; unmatched junction nucleotides: 13.